This paragraph reports one T cell receptor beta chain. Its antigen is not known. This record comes from a study of cytomegalovirus exposure and HLA in healthy donors. In the study overall: Researchers found that roughly 81% of 350 to 500 genotyped donors fell within the Caucasian-associated ancestry cluster. Broader study findings: Most of the TCR beta V segments (in an earlier analysis) were productive either about 87% or about 30% of the time. Later analysis demonstrated an association between a missense DCLRE1C variant and TCR beta V- and J-gene trimming.

PCR used 60 Vbeta primers and 13 Jbeta primers. The data were produced by immunoSEQ multiplex PCR, yet TCRdb's version contains in-frame clones alone and is incomplete. The sample consists of approximately 140,000 clones, around 80% of them appearing once. Per the germline V gene, CDR1 is MNHEY and CDR2 is SMNVEV (reference sequence). The V and J ends lost 2 bases and 7 bases, in that order; junction bases with no gene match: 6. The CDR3 sequence is 15 residues long. Sequenced input: PBMCs. This TCR was recovered from a woman between 35 and 50 years old in good health and CMV-seronegative. The chain combines TRBV27 with TRBJ2-7; 12 bases are a match to TRBD2. The CDR3: CASSLLAGGPREQYF. The CDR3 bases are TGTGCCAGCAGTTTACTAGCGGGAGGGCCGAGGGAGCAGTACTTC.